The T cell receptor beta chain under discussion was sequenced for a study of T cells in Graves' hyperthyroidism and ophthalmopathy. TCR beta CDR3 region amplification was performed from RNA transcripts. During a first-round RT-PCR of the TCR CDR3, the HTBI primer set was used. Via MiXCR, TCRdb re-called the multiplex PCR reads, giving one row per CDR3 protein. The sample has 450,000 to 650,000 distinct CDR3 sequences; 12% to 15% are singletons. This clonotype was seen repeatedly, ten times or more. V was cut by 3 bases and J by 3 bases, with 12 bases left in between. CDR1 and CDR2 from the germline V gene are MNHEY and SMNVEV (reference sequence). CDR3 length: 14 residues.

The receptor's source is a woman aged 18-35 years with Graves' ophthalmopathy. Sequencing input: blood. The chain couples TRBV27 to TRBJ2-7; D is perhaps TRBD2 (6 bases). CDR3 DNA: TGTGCCAGCAGTTTTGGGGACTCGAACTACGAGCAGTACTTC. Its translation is CASSFGDSNYEQYF.